Included here is one T cell receptor beta chain sequence, with context. Its antigen remains undetermined. The record has no base qualities; no much larger clone is one base away. V is reduced by 0 bases and J by 0 bases, leaving a spacing of 15 bases between them. In the germline V gene, CDR1 corresponds to LGHNA and CDR2 to YSLEER. The CDR3 starts with the cysteine, ends with the phenylalanine, and has 19 residues. The sequence is cut down to CDR3 DNA, 57 bases in frame from base 1. This entry belongs to a study of blood T cell repertoires in COVID-19 (dated by TCRdb to the early 2020s). Study-level background: Samples covering the acute and convalescent phases of COVID-19 were provided by collaborators in the United States, Italy and Spain. The material from the prospective study consisted of cDNA or gDNA derived from T cells, B-cell-depleted T cells, or PBMCs. The dataset comprised deeply sampled blood TCRbeta repertoires from subjects exposed to, actively infected with, or recovered from COVID-19. A freely available public database, intended as a resource for researchers studying the immune response to SARS-CoV-2, is where the repertoires were released. The samples were drawn from the first 160 participants of the ongoing ImmuneRACE study and from 1,254 subjects provided by 6 global collaborators. The sample metadata nearly always contained a de-identified subject ID, COVID-19 status, age in years and sex. Where available, HLA class I and class II types were obtained from metadata supplied by the sample provider rather than from assay-based typing. On the study overall, not on this receptor specifically: The amount of clinical and demographic metadata varied by source and participant and was provided uncurated.

In Seattle, one collaborating source enrolled patients while the infection was active and tracked those patients longitudinally over the course of disease. The collaborating institutions used their own protocols to collect whole blood in K2EDTA tubes. For TCRbeta analysis, collaborator samples were shipped as frozen whole blood, as isolated PBMCs, or as DNA extracted from either sample type. TCRbeta CDR3 regions were amplified from genomic DNA by means of the immunoSEQ Assay, a bias-controlled multiplex PCR. In the original analysis: Nucleated cell counts per sample were estimated from amplification of reference gene primers within the assay. To quantify the absolute abundance of each unique TCRbeta CDR3 rearrangement, sequence reads were collapsed and filtered. Productive Simpson clonality was computed per sample as the square root of Simpson's diversity index over productive rearrangements. TCRdb obtained this table from immuneACCESS and retained in-frame rearrangements with V and J assigned. These tables miss some clones; where compared with another copy, unresolved V genes account for less than half of the shortfall, and the remainder is unexplained. V and J calls and clone size are those listed in that table; D and trimming were worked out from the DNA. This sample comprises more than 200,000 clones, around 89% of them detected only once. Roughly 6% of the sample comes from the top ten.

The sequence was collected from a woman aged 30 to 39 with COVID-19, enrolled during active disease. This receptor chain uses TRBV4-3 and TRBJ1-6, with the D gene too uncertain to name. What was sequenced was peripheral blood. This receptor carries the CDR3 CASSQDSARSSSYNSPLHF. The sequenced DNA: TGCGCCAGCAGCCAAGATAGCGCCCGAAGTTCCTCCTATAATTCACCCCTCCACTTT.